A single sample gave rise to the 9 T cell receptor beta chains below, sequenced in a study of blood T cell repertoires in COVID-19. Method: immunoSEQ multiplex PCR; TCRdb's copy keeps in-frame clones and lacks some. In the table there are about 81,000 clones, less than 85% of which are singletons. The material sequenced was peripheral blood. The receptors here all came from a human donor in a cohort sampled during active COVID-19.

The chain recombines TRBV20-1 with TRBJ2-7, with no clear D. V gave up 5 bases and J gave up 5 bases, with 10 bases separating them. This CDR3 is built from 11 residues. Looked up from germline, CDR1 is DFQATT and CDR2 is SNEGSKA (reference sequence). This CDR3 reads CSARFTNEQYF. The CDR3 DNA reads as TGCAGTGCTCGTTTCACTAACGAGCAGTACTTC.

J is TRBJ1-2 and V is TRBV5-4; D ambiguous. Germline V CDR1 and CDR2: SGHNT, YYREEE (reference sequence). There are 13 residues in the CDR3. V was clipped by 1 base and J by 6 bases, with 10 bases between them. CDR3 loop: CASSLPGSNGYTF. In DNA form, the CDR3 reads TGTGCCAGCAGCTTGCCGGGATCCAATGGCTACACCTTC.

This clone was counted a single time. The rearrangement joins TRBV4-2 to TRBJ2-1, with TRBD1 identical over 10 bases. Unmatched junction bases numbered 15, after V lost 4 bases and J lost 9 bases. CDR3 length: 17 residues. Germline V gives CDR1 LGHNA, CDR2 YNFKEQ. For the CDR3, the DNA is TGTGCCAGCAGCCGCAGAGGTGAGACAGGGGGCACGGGTGAGCAGTTCTTC. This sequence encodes CASSRRGETGGTGEQFF.

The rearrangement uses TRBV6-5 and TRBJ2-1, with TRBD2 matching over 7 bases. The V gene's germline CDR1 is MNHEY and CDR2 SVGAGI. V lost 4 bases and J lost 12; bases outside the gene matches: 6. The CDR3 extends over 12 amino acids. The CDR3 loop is CASSSQTGGQFF. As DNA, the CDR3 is TGTGCCAGCAGTTCTCAAACGGGGGGGCAGTTCTTC.

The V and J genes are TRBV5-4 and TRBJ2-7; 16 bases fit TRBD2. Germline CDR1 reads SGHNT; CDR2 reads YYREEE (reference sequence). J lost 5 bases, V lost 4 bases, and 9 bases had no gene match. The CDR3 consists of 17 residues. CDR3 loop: CASSTAGLAGGQDEQYF. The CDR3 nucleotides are TGTGCCAGCAGCACCGCGGGACTAGCGGGGGGGCAGGACGAGCAGTACTTC.

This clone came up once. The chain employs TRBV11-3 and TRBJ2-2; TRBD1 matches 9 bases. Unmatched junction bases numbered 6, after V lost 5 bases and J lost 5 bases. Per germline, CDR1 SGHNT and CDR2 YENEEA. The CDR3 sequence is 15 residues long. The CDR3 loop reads CASSQGQGFTGELFF. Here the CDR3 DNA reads TGTGCCAGCAGCCAGGGACAGGGTTTTACCGGGGAGCTGTTTTTT.

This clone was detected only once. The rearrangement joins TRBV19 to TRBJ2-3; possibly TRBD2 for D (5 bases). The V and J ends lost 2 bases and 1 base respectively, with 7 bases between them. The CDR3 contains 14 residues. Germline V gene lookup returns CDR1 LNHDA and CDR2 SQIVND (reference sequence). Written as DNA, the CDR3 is TGTGCCAGTAGTATACGGGGTCGCACAGATACGCAGTATTTT. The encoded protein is CASSIRGRTDTQYF.

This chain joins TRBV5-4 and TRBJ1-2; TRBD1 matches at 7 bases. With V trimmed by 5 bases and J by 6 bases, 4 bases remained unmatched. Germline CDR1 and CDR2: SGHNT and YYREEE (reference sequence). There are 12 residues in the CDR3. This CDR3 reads CASRSQGDGYTF. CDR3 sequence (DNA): TGTGCCAGCAGGTCTCAGGGGGATGGCTACACCTTC.

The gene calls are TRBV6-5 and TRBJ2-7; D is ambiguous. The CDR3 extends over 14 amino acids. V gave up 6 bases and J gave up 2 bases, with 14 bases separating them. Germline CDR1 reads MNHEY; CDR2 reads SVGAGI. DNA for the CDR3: TGTGCCAGCAGCTCCCCCCATGGCCCCTACGAGCAGTACTTC. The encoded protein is CASSSPHGPYEQYF.